This T cell receptor beta chain is from a study of long-term antiretroviral therapy in people with HIV. The assay, immunoSEQ v3.0, was run at survey level. Produced via immunoSEQ multiplex PCR; TCRdb's table is partial and in-frame only. The top ten hold around 2% of the sample, which has about 24,000 clones, about 79% seen once. The CDR3 runs to 14 residues. Germline-derived CDR1 and CDR2 are MDHEN and SYDVKM. With 5 bases removed from V and 3 bases from J, the gap between germline ends came to 13 bases. This clonotype was obtained from a man in his fifties with HIV. The sequences come from unsorted PBMCs, collected 3 years after starting antiretroviral therapy. The V and J genes are TRBV28 and TRBJ1-1; TRBD1 might be the D (5 bases). The CDR3 is CASSSPGLDTEAFF. CDR3 DNA sequence: TGTGCCAGCAGTAGTCCAGGGCTGGACACTGAAGCTTTCTTT. Full variable domain (rest looked up from reference TRBV28 and TRBJ1-1): DVKVTQSSRYLVKRTGEKVFLECVQDMDHENMFWYRQDPGLGLRLIYFSYDVKMKEKGDIPEGYSVSREKKERFSLILESASTNQTSMYLCASSSPGLDTEAFFGQGTRLTVV.